This TCR beta chain appears in the sequencing data of a study of T-cell memory formation after mild COVID-19. The length of the CDR3 is 11 residues. The V gene lost 3 bases and the J gene lost 6 bases, with 6 bases spanning the gap. The V gene's germline CDR1 is GTSNPN and CDR2 SVGIG (reference sequence). This clonotype has ten or more counts. Employing constant-segment primers, 5'RACE generated TCR alpha and TCR beta cDNA libraries bearing sample barcodes and UMIs. A single record per CDR3 protein comes from TCRdb applying MiXCR to the 5' RACE reads. The sample consists of 13,000 to 15,000 distinct CDR3 sequences, approximately 19% of them appearing once.

What was sequenced was PBMCs or a T cell subset sorted from them (not recorded which). This rearrangement joins TRBV30 to TRBJ2-1, with D perhaps matching TRBD2 (5 bases). The source of this sequence is an adult woman who had mild COVID-19 (a few samples of this study predate the infection). Cell type and time point are not known. As DNA, the CDR3 is TGTGCCTGGAGGCGGGTCAATGAGCAGTTCTTC. Residues: CAWRRVNEQFF.